One T cell receptor beta chain is described in this entry. Its matching antigen is unknown. This entry is derived from a study of T-cell memory formation after mild COVID-19. The V gene's germline CDR1 is MNHGY and CDR2 SAAAGT. V lost 4 bases and J 11 bases, leaving 11 bases between the germline ends. There are 12 residues in the CDR3. General study points: There were some responding clones in pre-infection memory, which suggested that cross-reactive memory had joined. Mostly located in CM and EM were contracting CD4+ clones, with contracting CD8+ clones located in EMRA.

From the 5' RACE reads, TCRdb called clonotypes with MiXCR, one entry per CDR3 protein. The repertoire holds around 510,000 distinct CDR3 sequences, with roughly 22% as singletons. The sequencing sample was made of PBMCs or a T cell subset sorted from them (not recorded which). The source of this sequence is an adult woman who had mild COVID-19 (a few samples of this study predate the infection). Cell type and time point are not known. J is TRBJ1-4 and V is TRBV6-8, with D hard to call. CDR3: CASSWPTFKLFF. DNA of the CDR3: TGTGCCAGCAGTTGGCCCACATTCAAACTGTTTTTT.